A single sample gave rise to the 26 T cell receptor beta chains below, sequenced in a study of cytomegalovirus exposure and HLA in healthy donors. The PCR ran on 60 Vbeta and 13 Jbeta primers. Sequenced by immunoSEQ multiplex PCR; TCRdb stores in-frame clones only, minus some. This sample has around 100,000 clones, with 82% found just once. Sequencing was carried out using PBMCs. The receptors were sampled from a man aged 25 to 40 in good health and CMV-seropositive.

The chain carries TRBV5-8 and TRBJ2-6, with D possibly matching TRBD1 (5 bases). The CDR3 is 15 residues long. Germline V gene lookup returns CDR1 SGHTS and CDR2 YDEGEE. Deletions cut 4 bases from V and 0 bases from J, with 8 bases between. This CDR3 is CASSRQFSGANVLTF. CDR3 bases: TGTGCCAGCAGCCGACAGTTCTCTGGGGCCAACGTCCTGACTTTC.

This clone was detected only once. The chain recombines TRBV5-1 with TRBJ1-3; D perhaps matches TRBD1 (6 bases). The length of the CDR3 is 14 residues. Germline V gene sequence: CDR1 SGHRS, CDR2 YFSETQ. Trimming took off 0 bases at V and 2 bases at J, with 6 bases between the two ends. CDR3 amino acids: CASSLGQAGNTIYF. Here the CDR3 DNA reads TGCGCCAGCAGCTTGGGACAGGCTGGAAACACCATATATTTT.

In its sample, this clone was seen a few times. The J gene is TRBJ1-5, the V gene TRBV30, with D unclear. The CDR3 loop spans 13 amino acids. In germline, CDR1 is GTSNPN, CDR2 SVGIG (reference sequence). V was pared by 2 bases and J by 2 bases, with 7 bases between. The CDR3, as DNA: TGTGCCTGGAGTTTGCAGGGCAATCAGCCCCAGCATTTT. Translation gives CAWSLQGNQPQHF.

The sample holds a few counts of this clone. V gene TRBV5-1 combines with J gene TRBJ1-2; 9 bases map to TRBD1. This CDR3 is built from 14 residues. Germline V lookup: CDR1 SGHRS, CDR2 YFSETQ. J was trimmed by 4 bases and V by 3 bases; bases with no gene match: 4. CDR3 region: CASSSDRGIYGYTF. The CDR3 region has the DNA TGCGCCAGCAGCTCCGACAGGGGGATCTATGGCTACACCTTC.

In this sample, this clone turned up a few times. The rearrangement links TRBV10-2 to TRBJ2-1; 12 bases are shared with TRBD2. V was clipped by 8 bases and J by 7 bases; unmatched bases: 6. Germline V gene data show CDR1 as WSHSY and CDR2 as SAAADI. This CDR3 has 14 residues. Here the CDR3 reads CASRTSGRKNEQFF. CDR3 bases: TGCGCCAGCCGCACTAGCGGGAGGAAAAATGAGCAGTTCTTC.

The V and J genes are TRBV6-1 and TRBJ2-1; a weak D match, TRBD2 (5 bases). The length of the CDR3 is 15 residues. Trimming shortened V by 1 base and J by 8 bases, and 15 bases separated the two germline ends. Germline V CDR1 and CDR2: MNHNS, SASEGT. CDR3 amino acids: CASSEEGGSAHEQFF. Written as DNA, the CDR3 is TGTGCCAGCAGTGAAGAAGGTGGGAGTGCCCATGAGCAGTTCTTC.

The chain couples TRBV10-1 to TRBJ2-2; a weak D match, TRBD2 (5 bases). This CDR3 spans 12 amino acids. Germline-derived CDR1 and CDR2 are WNHNN and SYGVQD (reference sequence). Trimming shortened V by 2 bases and J by 8 bases, and 6 bases separated the two germline ends. The CDR3 bases are TGCGCCAGCAGTGAGACTAGGGGGGAGCTGTTTTTT. Its translation is CASSETRGELFF.

The sample holds a few counts of this clone. The chain is built from TRBV27 and TRBJ2-1; 13 nucleotides agree with TRBD2. This CDR3 spans 15 amino acids. With 8 bases clipped from V and 7 bases from J, the junction kept 8 bases outside the gene matches. Germline CDR1 MNHEY, CDR2 SMNVEV (reference sequence). In nucleotides, the CDR3 is TGTGCCAGCCTTCAACTAGCGGGAGGGAAAAATGAGCAGTTCTTC. Amino acid sequence: CASLQLAGGKNEQFF.

The table lists this clone with a few counts. The chain couples TRBV2 to TRBJ2-1; D may be TRBD1 (6 bases). Germline lookup yields CDR1 SNHLY and CDR2 FYNNEI. Trimming left V 5 bases short and J 16 bases short, with 15 bases between. The CDR3 is 11 amino acids. The CDR3: CASSLTGLEFF. The CDR3, as DNA: TGTGCCAGCAGTTTGACAGGTCTGGAATTCTTC.

The rearrangement links TRBV28 to TRBJ2-5; TRBD2 might be the D (5 bases). This CDR3 has 12 amino acids. Trimming removed 2 bases from V and 6 bases from J, with 7 bases in between. Germline CDR1 and CDR2: MDHEN and SYDVKM. CDR3 sequence: CASSLEGKTQYF. In DNA form, the CDR3 reads TGTGCCAGCAGTTTAGAGGGAAAGACCCAGTACTTC.

The chain uses TRBV5-6 and TRBJ2-7; D is undetermined. V was trimmed by 0 bases and J by 2 bases, leaving 9 bases between them. CDR1 is SGHDT and CDR2 is YYEEEE in the germline V gene. The CDR3 spans 14 residues. The CDR3 sequence is CASSLVARAYEQYF. The CDR3 nucleotides read TGTGCCAGCAGCTTGGTAGCTCGGGCCTACGAGCAGTACTTC.

CDR3 sequence (DNA): TGTGCCAGCAGCTTAAACAACAACAATGAGCAGTTCTTC. Translation: CASSLNNNNEQFF. The V and J genes are TRBV7-9 and TRBJ2-1; no clear D gene. CDR1 and CDR2 (germline): SEHNR, FQNEAQ (reference sequence). CDR3 size: 13 residues. Trimming shortened V by 2 bases and J by 5 bases, and 7 bases separated the two germline ends.

The sample holds a few counts of this clone. V and J are TRBV6-5 and TRBJ1-1, with 7 bases matching TRBD1. Germline V gives CDR1 MNHEY, CDR2 SVGAGI. CDR3 size: 12 residues. The trim removed 6 bases at V and 6 bases at J, leaving 4 bases unmatched. The CDR3 spells CASSSGQPEAFF. The CDR3 DNA sequence: TGTGCCAGCAGCTCGGGACAGCCTGAAGCTTTCTTT.

To note about this clone: An end of the junction does not agree with germline; a read error may underlie this. This sequence joins TRBV7-9 and TRBJ1-2, with TRBD1 matching 9 bases. This CDR3 region has 18 residues. Germline loops: CDR1 SEHNR, CDR2 FQNEAQ (reference sequence). CDR3 in DNA: TGTTCCAGCAGCCGCTTGCCGGGACAGGGAGTGGGTAACTATGGCTACACCTTC. Translated: CSSSRLPGQGVGNYGYTF.

The chain joins TRBV27 to TRBJ2-5; 9 nucleotides agree with TRBD1. The tail of the sequence fits TRBJ2-7 better, so the J call may be wrong. The CDR3 length is 14 residues. The germline V gene has CDR1 MNHEY and CDR2 SMNVEV (reference sequence). The CDR3 nucleotides are TGTGCCAGCAGTAGGGACAGGGTATCCTACGAGCAGTACTTC. Its protein is CASSRDRVSYEQYF.

This clone was counted once. The rearrangement uses TRBV10-3 and TRBJ1-5; 7 bases agree with TRBD1. The CDR3 is made up of 14 amino acids. From germline, CDR1 is ENHRY and CDR2 SYGVKD. The trim removed 6 bases at V and 3 bases at J, leaving 5 bases unmatched. CDR3 DNA sequence: TGTGCCATCAGCCCAACAGGGGACAATCAGCCCCAGCATTTT. The encoded protein is CAISPTGDNQPQHF.

The chain recombines TRBV19 with TRBJ2-3, with D tentatively TRBD2 (6 bases). Trimming took 2 bases from V and 0 from J, leaving 12 bases between them. The germline gives CDR1 LNHDA, CDR2 SQIVND (reference sequence). There are 16 residues in the CDR3. In nucleotides, the CDR3 is TGTGCCAGTAGTATACGGGGGAGAATGAGCACAGATACGCAGTATTTT. The encoded protein is CASSIRGRMSTDTQYF.

This chain uses TRBV7-2 with TRBJ2-7; possible D gene TRBD1, 7 bases. CDR1 and CDR2 from the germline V gene are SGHTA and FQGNSA. The CDR3 runs to 16 residues. With 1 base removed from V and 2 bases from J, the gap between germline ends came to 15 bases. The DNA of the CDR3 is TGTGCCAGCAGCTTAGTGAAGTCAGGGGGGACCTACGAGCAGTACTTC. Translation: CASSLVKSGGTYEQYF.

The chain couples TRBV10-3 to TRBJ2-1; a possible D gene is TRBD1 (7 bases). CDR3 size: 13 residues. Germline V gives CDR1 ENHRY, CDR2 SYGVKD. Trimming took off 11 bases at V and 3 bases at J, with 14 bases between the two ends. For the CDR3, the DNA is TGTGCCGCGGCAGGGGGGTTCTACAATGAGCAGTTCTTC. Encoded protein: CAAAGGFYNEQFF.

This clone was detected only once. The gene calls are TRBV18 and TRBJ2-5, with TRBD2 matching over 10 bases. The J call may be in error: the DNA end matches TRBJ2-7 better. Germline V lookup: CDR1 KGHSH, CDR2 LQKENI. This CDR3 is built from 16 residues. CDR3 loop: CASSPPLAGTIYEQYF. DNA for the CDR3: TGTGCCAGCTCACCACCACTAGCGGGAACAATCTACGAGCAGTACTTC.

The rearrangement joins TRBV23-1 to TRBJ1-2; TRBD1 matches 8 bases. TRBV23-1 counts as an open reading frame of uncertain function. The CDR3 runs to 16 residues. The V gene end was trimmed by 0 bases and the J gene end by 6 bases; junction bases not matched to a gene: 9. The CDR3 DNA sequence: TGCGCCAGCAGTCAATCCCCCTGGACAGGGTTTAATGGCTACACCTTC. It yields the protein CASSQSPWTGFNGYTF.

V is TRBV7-9 and J is TRBJ1-1; D ambiguous. CDR1 is SEHNR, CDR2 FQNEAQ, per germline (reference sequence). This CDR3 spans 13 amino acids. V was trimmed by 4 bases and J by 4 bases, leaving 10 bases between them. The CDR3 bases are TGTGCCAGCAGCTCTACCTCAGGCACTGAAGCTTTCTTT. It translates to CASSSTSGTEAFF.

This chain joins TRBV18 and TRBJ1-2; D is uncertain. With 2 bases removed from V and 0 bases from J, the gap between germline ends came to 10 bases. Germline V gene data show CDR1 as KGHSH and CDR2 as LQKENI. This CDR3 spans 15 amino acids. For the CDR3, the DNA is TGTGCCAGCTCACCAACAGAGTTAGCTAACTATGGCTACACCTTC. Its translation: CASSPTELANYGYTF. Looking up the rest from reference TRBV18 and TRBJ1-2 gives the full variable domain: NAGVMQNPRHLVRRRGQEARLRCSPMKGHSHVYWYRQLPEEGLKFMVYLQKENIIDESGMPKERFSAEFPKEGPSILRIQQVVRGDSAAYFCASSPTELANYGYTFGSGTRLTVV.

The V gene is TRBV6-5, the J gene TRBJ1-2; 8 bases agree with TRBD1. Trimming cost V 0 bases and J 8 bases; bases outside gene matches: 8. The CDR3 extends over 15 amino acids. Germline V gene sequence: CDR1 MNHEY, CDR2 SVGAGI. CDR3 nucleotides: TGTGCCAGCAGTTACTCTTTGCAGGACAGGGACGGCTACACCTTC. It specifies CASSYSLQDRDGYTF.

The V call is TRBV10-1, the J call TRBJ2-5, with 12 bases identical to TRBD2. V was pared by 6 bases and J by 2 bases, with 7 bases of the junction left unmatched. Germline V lookup: CDR1 WNHNN, CDR2 SYGVQD (reference sequence). The CDR3 is made up of 16 amino acids. Here the CDR3 DNA reads TGCGCCAGCAGCCAAGGACTAGCGGGATTACAAGAGACCCAGTACTTC. This translates into CASSQGLAGLQETQYF.

The chain links TRBV28 to TRBJ2-3; D is perhaps TRBD2 (5 bases). This CDR3 region has 17 residues. Germline values: CDR1 MDHEN, CDR2 SYDVKM. The ends were cut back, 7 bases at V and 2 bases at J, with 22 bases in the middle. The CDR3 spells CASTSGGFNVYTDTQYF. The CDR3 DNA reads as TGTGCCAGCACAAGCGGAGGTTTCAATGTATACACAGATACGCAGTATTTT.